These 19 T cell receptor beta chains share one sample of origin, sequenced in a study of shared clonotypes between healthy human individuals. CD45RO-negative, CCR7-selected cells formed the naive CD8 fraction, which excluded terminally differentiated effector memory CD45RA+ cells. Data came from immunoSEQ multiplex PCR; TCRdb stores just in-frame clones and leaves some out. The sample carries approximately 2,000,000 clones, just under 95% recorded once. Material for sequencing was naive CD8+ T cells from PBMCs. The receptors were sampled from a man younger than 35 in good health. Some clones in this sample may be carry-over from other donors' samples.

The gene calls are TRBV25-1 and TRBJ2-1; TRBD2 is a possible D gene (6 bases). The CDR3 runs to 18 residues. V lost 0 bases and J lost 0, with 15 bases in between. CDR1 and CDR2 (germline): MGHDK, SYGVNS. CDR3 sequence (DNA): TGTGCCAGCAGTGAATACATCTGGCGGGAAACCTCCTACAATGAGCAGTTCTTC. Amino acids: CASSEYIWRETSYNEQFF.

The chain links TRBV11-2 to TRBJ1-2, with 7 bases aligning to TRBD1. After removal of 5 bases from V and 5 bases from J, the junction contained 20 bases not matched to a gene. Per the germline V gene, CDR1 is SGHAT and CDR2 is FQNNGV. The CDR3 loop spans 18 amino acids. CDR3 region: CASSARYGQVGGNYGYTF. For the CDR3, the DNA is TGTGCCAGCAGCGCCCGGTATGGACAGGTGGGCGGTAATTATGGCTACACCTTC.

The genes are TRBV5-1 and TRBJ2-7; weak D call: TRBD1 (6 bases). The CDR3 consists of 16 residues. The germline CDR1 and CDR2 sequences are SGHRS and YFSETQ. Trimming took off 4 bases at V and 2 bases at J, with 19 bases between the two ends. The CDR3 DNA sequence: TGCGCCAGCAGCGTTGGGCGTAGACAGGACCCCTACGAGCAGTACTTC. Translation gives CASSVGRRQDPYEQYF.

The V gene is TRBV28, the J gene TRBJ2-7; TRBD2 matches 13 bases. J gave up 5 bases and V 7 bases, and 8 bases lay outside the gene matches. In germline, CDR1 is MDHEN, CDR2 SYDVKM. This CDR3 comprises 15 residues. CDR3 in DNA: TGTGCCAGCACTAGATCAGGACTAGCGGGAGACGAGCAGTACTTC. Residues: CASTRSGLAGDEQYF.

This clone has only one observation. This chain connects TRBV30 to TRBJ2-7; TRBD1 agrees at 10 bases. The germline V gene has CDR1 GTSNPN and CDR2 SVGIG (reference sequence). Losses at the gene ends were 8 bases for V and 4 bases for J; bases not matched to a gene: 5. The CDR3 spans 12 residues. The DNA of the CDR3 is TGTGCCGTGGACAGGGGGAGGTACGAGCAGTACTTC. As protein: CAVDRGRYEQYF.

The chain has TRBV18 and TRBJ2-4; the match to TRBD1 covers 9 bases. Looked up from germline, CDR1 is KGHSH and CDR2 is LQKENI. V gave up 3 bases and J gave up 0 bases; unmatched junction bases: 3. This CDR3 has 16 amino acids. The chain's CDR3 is CASSPGQGLAKNIQYF. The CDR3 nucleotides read TGTGCCAGCTCACCCGGACAGGGGCTAGCCAAAAACATTCAGTACTTC.

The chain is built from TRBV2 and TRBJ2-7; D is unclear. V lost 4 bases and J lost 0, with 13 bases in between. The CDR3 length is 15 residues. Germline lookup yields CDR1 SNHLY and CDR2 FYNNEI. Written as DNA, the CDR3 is TGTGCCAGCAGTGGAATAGGGCAGAGCTCCTACGAGCAGTACTTC. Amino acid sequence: CASSGIGQSSYEQYF.

The chain's CDR3 is CASRPAPRGPNTEAFF. In DNA, the CDR3 is TGTGCCAGCAGACCCGCCCCCAGGGGGCCGAACACTGAAGCTTTCTTT. The rearrangement uses TRBV7-3 and TRBJ1-1; the match to TRBD1 covers 8 bases. V lost 6 bases, J lost 1 base, and 10 bases stayed unmatched. The CDR3 has 16 residues. Per germline, CDR1 SGHTA and CDR2 FQGTGA.

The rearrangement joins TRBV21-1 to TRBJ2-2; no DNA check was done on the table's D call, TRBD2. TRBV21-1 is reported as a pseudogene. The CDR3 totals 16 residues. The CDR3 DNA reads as TGTGCCAGCTCCAAAATGGGAGGGCCGTACACCGGGGAGCTGTTTTTT. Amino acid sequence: CASSKMGGPYTGELFF.

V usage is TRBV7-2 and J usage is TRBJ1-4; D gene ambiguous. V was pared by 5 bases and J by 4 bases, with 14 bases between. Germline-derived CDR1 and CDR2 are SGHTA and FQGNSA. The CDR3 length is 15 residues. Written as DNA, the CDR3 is TGTGCCAGCAGCGAGGACTTTGGCATTAATGAAAAACTGTTTTTT. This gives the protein CASSEDFGINEKLFF.

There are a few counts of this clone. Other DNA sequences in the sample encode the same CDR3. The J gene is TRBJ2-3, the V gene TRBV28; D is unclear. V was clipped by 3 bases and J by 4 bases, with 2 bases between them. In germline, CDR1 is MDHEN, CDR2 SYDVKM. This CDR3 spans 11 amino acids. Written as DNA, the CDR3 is TGTGCCAGCAGTTTCTCAGATACGCAGTATTTT. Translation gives CASSFSDTQYF.

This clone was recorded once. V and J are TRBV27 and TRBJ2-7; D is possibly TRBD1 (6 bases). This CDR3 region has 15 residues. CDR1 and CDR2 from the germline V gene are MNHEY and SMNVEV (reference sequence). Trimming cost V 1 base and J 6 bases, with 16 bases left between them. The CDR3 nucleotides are TGTGCCAGCAGTTTATATGCTAGGGGGATGCCCGAGCAGTACTTC. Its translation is CASSLYARGMPEQYF.

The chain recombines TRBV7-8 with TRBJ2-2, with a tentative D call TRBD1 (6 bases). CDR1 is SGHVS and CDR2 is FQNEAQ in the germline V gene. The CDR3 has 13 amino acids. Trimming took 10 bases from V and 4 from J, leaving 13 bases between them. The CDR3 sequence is CATRGRRTGELFF. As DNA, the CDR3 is TGTGCCACCAGGGGCAGGCGCACCGGGGAGCTGTTTTTT.

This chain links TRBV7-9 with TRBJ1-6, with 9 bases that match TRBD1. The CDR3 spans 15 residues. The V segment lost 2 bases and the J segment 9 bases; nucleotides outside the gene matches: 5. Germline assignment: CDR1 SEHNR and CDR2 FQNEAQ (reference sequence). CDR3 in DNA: TGTGCCAGCAGCTTATCAACAGGGGGCAGTTCACCCCTCCACTTT. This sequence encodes CASSLSTGGSSPLHF. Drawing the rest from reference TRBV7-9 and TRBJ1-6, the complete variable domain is DTGVSQNPRHKITKRGQNVTFRCDPISEHNRLYWYRQTLGQGPEFLTYFQNEAQLEKSRLLSDRFSAERPKGSFSTLEIQRTEQGDSAMYLCASSLSTGGSSPLHFGNGTRLTVT.

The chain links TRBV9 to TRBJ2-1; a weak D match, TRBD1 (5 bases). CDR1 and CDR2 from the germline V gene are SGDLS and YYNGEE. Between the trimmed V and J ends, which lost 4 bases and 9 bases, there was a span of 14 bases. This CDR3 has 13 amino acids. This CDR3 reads CASSPFPQGEQFF. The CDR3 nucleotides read TGTGCCAGCAGCCCCTTCCCGCAGGGTGAGCAGTTCTTC.

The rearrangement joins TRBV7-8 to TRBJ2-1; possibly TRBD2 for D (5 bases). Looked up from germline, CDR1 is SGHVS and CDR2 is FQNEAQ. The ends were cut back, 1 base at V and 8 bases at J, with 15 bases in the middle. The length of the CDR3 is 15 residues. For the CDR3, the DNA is TGTGCCAGCAGCTTAGTAGGAGCCAAGGGAGATGAGCAGTTCTTC. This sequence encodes CASSLVGAKGDEQFF.

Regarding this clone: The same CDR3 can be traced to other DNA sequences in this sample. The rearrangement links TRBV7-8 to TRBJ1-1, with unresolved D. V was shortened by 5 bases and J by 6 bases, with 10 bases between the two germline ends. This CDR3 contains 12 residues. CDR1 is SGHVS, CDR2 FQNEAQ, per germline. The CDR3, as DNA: TGTGCCAGCAGCGGCAGAGGCGCTGAAGCTTTCTTT. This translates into CASSGRGAEAFF. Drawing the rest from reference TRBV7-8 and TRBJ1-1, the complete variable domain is GAGVSQSPRYKVAKRGQDVALRCDPISGHVSLFWYQQALGQGPEFLTYFQNEAQLDKSGLPSDRFFAERPEGSVSTLKIQRTQQEDSAVYLCASSGRGAEAFFGQGTRLTVV.

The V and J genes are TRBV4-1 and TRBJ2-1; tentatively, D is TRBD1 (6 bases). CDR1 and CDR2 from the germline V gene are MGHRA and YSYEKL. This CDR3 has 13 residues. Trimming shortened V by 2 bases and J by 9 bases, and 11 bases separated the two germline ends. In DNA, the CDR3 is TGCGCCAGCAGCCAAATACAGGGCGGTGAGCAGTTCTTC. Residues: CASSQIQGGEQFF.

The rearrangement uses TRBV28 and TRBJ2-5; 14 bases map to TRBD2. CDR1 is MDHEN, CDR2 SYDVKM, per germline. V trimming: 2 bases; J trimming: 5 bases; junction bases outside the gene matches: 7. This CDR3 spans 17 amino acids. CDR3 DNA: TGTGCCAGCAGTTTAGTGACTAGCGGGAGGGCCAGGGAGACCCAGTACTTC. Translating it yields CASSLVTSGRARETQYF.